Listed here are 13 T cell receptor beta chains from one sample, sequenced in a study of shared clonotypes between healthy human individuals (dated by TCRdb to the early 2020s). The library was built by means of the immunoSEQ multiplex PCR assay. TCRdb stores this immuneACCESS table with in-frame sequences only. Part of the clones is absent; in the studies checked, under half of the shortfall reflects unresolved V genes, and no reason is known for the rest. The sample profile shows 660,000 or so clones; approximately 96% of them were found once. Approximately 0.12% of the sample is held by the ten biggest clonotypes. CD8 naive samples consisted of CD45RO-negative cells that were positively selected for CCR7, yielding a CD45RA+CCR7+ population without TemRA cells. Material for sequencing was naive CD8+ T cells sorted from blood. The cell subset or site label of this sample denotes: CD45RA+CCR7+. The receptor set was obtained from a woman in her twenties or thirties in good health.

This clone was observed once. This sequence joins TRBV5-1 and TRBJ1-1; no clear D gene. CDR3 size: 13 residues. Germline V CDR1 and CDR2: SGHRS, YFSETQ. Between the trimmed V and J ends, which lost 0 bases and 6 bases, there was a span of 9 bases. The CDR3 sequence is CASSLGLGSEAFF. In nucleotides, the CDR3 is TGCGCCAGCAGCTTGGGTTTAGGTTCTGAAGCTTTCTTT.

The chain combines TRBV27 with TRBJ2-6; TRBD1 might be the D (5 bases). V was trimmed by 8 bases and J by 4 bases, leaving 12 bases between them. CDR1 is MNHEY, CDR2 SMNVEV, per germline (reference sequence). This CDR3 comprises 14 residues. The CDR3 loop is CASGWGAGANVLTF. The CDR3 nucleotides are TGTGCCAGCGGTTGGGGCGCCGGGGCCAACGTCCTGACTTTC.

The rearrangement joins TRBV7-9 to TRBJ2-5, with D unclear. The CDR3 contains 12 residues. CDR1 is SEHNR and CDR2 is FQNEAQ in the germline V gene (reference sequence). Between the trimmed V and J ends, which lost 1 base and 9 bases, there was a span of 9 bases. CDR3 nucleotides: TGTGCCAGCAGCTTAGAAGCCCTATCCCAGTACTTC. Amino acid sequence: CASSLEALSQYF. Variable domain in full (rest from reference TRBV7-9 and TRBJ2-5): DTGVSQNPRHKITKRGQNVTFRCDPISEHNRLYWYRQTLGQGPEFLTYFQNEAQLEKSRLLSDRFSAERPKGSFSTLEIQRTEQGDSAMYLCASSLEALSQYFGPGTRLLVL.

This clone was observed once. The chain uses TRBV11-2 and TRBJ2-7; D is ambiguous. The CDR3 runs 14 residues. In germline, CDR1 is SGHAT, CDR2 FQNNGV. Trimming took 3 bases from V and 5 from J, leaving 14 bases between them. In DNA, the CDR3 is TGTGCCAGCAGCTTGGGTTACAGCGCCCACGAGCAGTACTTC. Translated, it gives CASSLGYSAHEQYF.

In this sample, this clone turned up once. This chain connects TRBV21-1 to TRBJ1-1. TRBV21-1 is reported as a pseudogene. CDR3 length equals 12 residues. The CDR3 spells CASSNIFPEAFF. Here the CDR3 DNA reads TGTGCCAGCAGCAATATATTCCCTGAAGCTTTCTTT.

The CDR3 reads CAISDPASGSYEQYF. CDR3 DNA: TGTGCCATCAGTGATCCGGCTAGCGGGAGTTACGAGCAGTACTTC. This rearrangement joins TRBV10-3 to TRBJ2-7, with 10 bases identical to TRBD2. Germline V gene sequence: CDR1 ENHRY, CDR2 SYGVKD. The CDR3 contains 15 residues. Trimming removed 3 bases from V and 4 bases from J; junction bases left unmatched: 6.

The sample holds one count of this clone. This sample includes further DNA sequences coding for the same CDR3. The chain combines TRBV28 with TRBJ2-3, with unresolved D. Germline CDR1 is MDHEN and CDR2 is SYDVKM. Trimming removed 2 bases at V and 0 bases at J, with 3 bases between. The length of the CDR3 is 13 residues. The CDR3 loop reads CASSLGSTDTQYF. Here the CDR3 DNA reads TGTGCCAGCAGTTTAGGGAGCACAGATACGCAGTATTTT.

The chain has TRBV4-1 and TRBJ2-4; D is ambiguous. This CDR3 spans 15 amino acids. CDR1 is MGHRA and CDR2 is YSYEKL in the germline V gene. V gave up 0 bases and J gave up 2 bases, with 8 bases separating them. CDR3 amino acids: CASSQEDRPKNIQYF. CDR3 nucleotide sequence: TGCGCCAGCAGCCAAGAGGATCGCCCCAAAAACATTCAGTACTTC.

The chain couples TRBV30 to TRBJ2-7, with D perhaps TRBD1 (6 bases). CDR1 is GTSNPN, CDR2 SVGIG, per germline (reference sequence). Trimming cost V 2 bases and J 2 bases, with 10 bases left between them. The CDR3 totals 13 residues. The CDR3 region is CAWSIGGPYEQYF. CDR3 DNA: TGTGCCTGGAGTATTGGGGGCCCCTACGAGCAGTACTTC.

The V call is TRBV5-6, the J call TRBJ2-3; 10 positions match TRBD2. This CDR3 is 14 amino acids long. Germline V gene data show CDR1 as SGHDT and CDR2 as YYEEEE. The J segment lost 5 bases and the V segment lost 4 bases, leaving 4 bases of the junction unmatched. The CDR3 loop is CASSTGLAVDTQYF. In DNA, the CDR3 is TGTGCCAGCAGCACCGGACTAGCGGTAGATACGCAGTATTTT.

The rearrangement uses TRBV30 and TRBJ1-5; D is unresolved. The germline CDR1 and CDR2 sequences are GTSNPN and SVGIG (reference sequence). This CDR3 has 11 residues. The V gene lost 4 bases and the J gene lost 6 bases, with 7 bases spanning the gap. CDR3 sequence reads: CAWTGCQPQHF. The CDR3 region has the DNA TGTGCCTGGACAGGCTGTCAGCCCCAGCATTTT.

The chain links TRBV5-8 to TRBJ1-6, with D hard to call. This CDR3 has 14 residues. V was pared by 3 bases and J by 8 bases, with 12 bases between. The germline CDR1 and CDR2 sequences are SGHTS and YDEGEE. The CDR3 protein is CASSSDVGHSPLHF. As DNA, the CDR3 is TGTGCCAGCAGCTCTGACGTAGGACATTCACCCCTCCACTTT.

The chain combines TRBV27 with TRBJ1-2, with a possible D match to TRBD1 (5 bases). V lost 10 bases to trimming and J lost 1 base, with 13 bases between them. Per the germline V gene, CDR1 is MNHEY and CDR2 is SMNVEV (reference sequence). The length of the CDR3 is 13 residues. The CDR3 coding sequence is TGTGCCACTTCGGGGGACGGTAACTATGGCTACACCTTC. It yields the protein CATSGDGNYGYTF.